Listed below are T cell receptor beta chains from one sample, sequenced in a study of T cells in Graves' hyperthyroidism and ophthalmopathy. TCRdb reprocessed the multiplex PCR reads with MiXCR, giving one entry per CDR3 protein. The sample holds more than 350,000 distinct CDR3 sequences, 13% to 15% seen once. The sequenced material came from blood. These receptors were taken from a woman in her sixties or seventies with Graves' ophthalmopathy. Each CDR3 is given with its conserved first and last residue. D genes are given only for firm matches. Rows may omit the clone size; those that give it use once, few, many or a size class.

V,J,D,size,DNA,CDR3
TRBV4-1,TRBJ1-5,.,few,TGCGCCAGCAGCCCCCTCCTACGGGAGCCCCAGCATTTT,CASSPLLREPQHF
TRBV24-1,TRBJ2-2,.,.,TGTGCCACCAGTGATTTCGGCTTGGGCGGGGAGCTGTTTTTT,CATSDFGLGGELFF
TRBV28,TRBJ1-4,.,once,TGTGCCAGCAGTACGACAGCAACTAATGAAAAAATGTTTTTT,CASSTTATNEKMFF
TRBV3-1,TRBJ2-7,TRBD2,many,TGTGCCAGCAGCCGGACCGGGACTAGCGGGAGGGCCTCCTACGAGCAGTACTTC,CASSRTGTSGRASYEQYF
TRBV20-1,TRBJ2-3,.,many,TGCAGTGCTAGAGATCAAGGGCGGGATGGCAGGGATTACACAGATACGCAGTATTTT,CSARDQGRDGRDYTDTQYF
TRBV10-2,TRBJ2-7,.,many,TGCGCCAGCAGGGGAGAGACAGGCAGCTCCTACGAGCAGTACTTC,CASRGETGSSYEQYF
TRBV7-9,TRBJ1-6,.,many,TGTGCCAGCAGCCAGGACCCCCCCGGTTCACCCCTCCACTTT,CASSQDPPGSPLHF
TRBV20-1,TRBJ2-2,.,many,TGCAGTGCGTCGATACCAACCGGGGAGCTGTTTTTT,CSASIPTGELFF
TRBV6-1,TRBJ1-2,.,.,TGTGCCAGCAGTGAAAACCAGGGAAGGTCGGCAAGCTACACCTTC,CASSENQGRSASYTF
TRBV27,TRBJ1-4,.,many,TGTGCCAGCAGTTCGGAAGGAAAACTGTTTTTT,CASSSEGKLFF
TRBV28,TRBJ2-3,TRBD2,many,TGTGCCAGCAGTTTGGGAGCGGGGGCCCTTAGCACAGATACGCAGTATTTT,CASSLGAGALSTDTQYF
TRBV5-4,TRBJ1-1,.,.,TGTGCCAGCAGCTTGGCCGGCAGGGGGAACACTGAAGCTTTCTTT,CASSLAGRGNTEAFF
TRBV20-1,TRBJ1-1,.,many,TGCAGTGCTAGAGAGGGGATGATCGCTGAAGCTTTCTTT,CSAREGMIAEAFF
TRBV20-1,TRBJ1-4,TRBD1,.,TGCAGTGCAAAGAGTTACAGGGGACTACTTAATGAAAAACTGTTTTTT,CSAKSYRGLLNEKLFF
TRBV2,TRBJ2-3,TRBD2,many,TGTGCCAGCCCAAGGCGGGAGTTAGATACGCAGTATTTT,CASPRRELDTQYF
TRBV6-5,TRBJ1-2,.,many,TGTGCCAGCAGTTACTCGTCAGGGCGCTATGGCTACACCTTC,CASSYSSGRYGYTF
TRBV4-1,TRBJ2-3,TRBD2,.,TGCGCCAGCAGCCAACCCCGGGAGGCGAGCACAGATACGCAGTATTTT,CASSQPREASTDTQYF
TRBV20-1,TRBJ2-1,TRBD2,.,TGCTCGAGCGGGAGGGCCTGGGAGCAGTTCTTC,CSSGRAWEQFF
TRBV19,TRBJ2-3,.,few,TGTGCCAGTAGTATAGAGGGTAGGGGGACATCAATATCGCAGTATTTT,CASSIEGRGTSISQYF
TRBV5-1,TRBJ2-1,.,many,TGCGCCAGCAGCTTGGGTAACTCTCACAATGAGCAGTTCTTC,CASSLGNSHNEQFF
TRBV10-2,TRBJ2-5,.,.,TGCGCCAGCAGTGAGAGGAGCGGGCACGTTTTCCAGTACTTC,CASSERSGHVFQYF
TRBV20-1,TRBJ2-7,.,many,TGCAGTGCGGGCGGGTCTAGGGGCGAGCAGTACTTC,CSAGGSRGEQYF
TRBV14,TRBJ2-1,TRBD2,few,TGTGCCAGCAGCCAAATTAATGGCGGGAGCACGAACAATGAGCAGTTCTTC,CASSQINGGSTNNEQFF
TRBV7-8,TRBJ2-7,.,many,TGTGCCAGCAGCCCCCCCCATCCATCGGGCGAGCAGTACTTC,CASSPPHPSGEQYF
TRBV20-1,TRBJ2-1,TRBD2,.,TGCAGTGCTAGAGGGCGGGAGTGGTCCTACAATGAGCAGTTCTTC,CSARGREWSYNEQFF
TRBV12-3/TRBV12-4,TRBJ2-1,TRBD1,many,TGTGCCACCAGAGGACAGGGGGCTAGTTCCCGATACAATGAGCAGTTCTTC,CATRGQGASSRYNEQFF
TRBV6-1,TRBJ1-2,TRBD1,many,TGTGCCAGCAGTGGCGCCGGGACAGGCAAAGGCTACACCTTC,CASSGAGTGKGYTF
TRBV7-8,TRBJ2-4,.,many,TGTGCCAGCAGCTTAGAAAGCCAGGGGTGGAACATTCAGTACTTC,CASSLESQGWNIQYF
TRBV12-3/TRBV12-4,TRBJ2-1,.,.,TGTGCCAGCACCATGGCCCCGACCCGTGAGCAGTTCTTC,CASTMAPTREQFF
TRBV2,TRBJ2-1,.,many,TGTGCCAGCAGTGCCTCAGGGATCCATGAGCAGTTCTTC,CASSASGIHEQFF
TRBV19,TRBJ2-1,.,.,TGTGCCAGTGCTAGCAGCTCCTACAATGAGCAGTTCTTC,CASASSSYNEQFF
TRBV27,TRBJ1-2,.,.,TGTGCCAGCAGTTCACCCTCTGACAGGAACTATGGCTACACCTTC,CASSSPSDRNYGYTF
TRBV24-1,TRBJ2-5,TRBD2,many,TGTGCCACCAGTATTACTAGCGGGAGGGCGGAGACCCAGTACTTC,CATSITSGRAETQYF
TRBV28,TRBJ2-2,.,few,TGTGCCAGCGGGGCGGGGACCTTACTTGACACCGGGGAGCTGTTTTTT,CASGAGTLLDTGELFF
TRBV19,TRBJ2-3,.,few,TGTGCCAGTACTCCCGGTGGTCGGAGCACAGATACGCAGTATTTT,CASTPGGRSTDTQYF
TRBV11-2,TRBJ2-7,TRBD2,many,TGTGCCAGCAGCCAAGGGACTAGGTCCTACGAGCAGTACTTC,CASSQGTRSYEQYF
TRBV12-3/TRBV12-4,TRBJ2-1,TRBD1,few,TGTGCCAGCAGTTTCGGACAGGGTGGATACAATGAGCAGTTCTTC,CASSFGQGGYNEQFF
TRBV12-3/TRBV12-4,TRBJ2-1,TRBD1,many,TGTGCCAGCAGTTTAGCGCGTCTGGGACAGGGGGCCCATTGGTACAATGAGCAGTTCTTC,CASSLARLGQGAHWYNEQFF
TRBV28,TRBJ2-2,.,many,TGTGCCAGCACCCTAAGGGTGGGGCTAGCAGGCGGGGAGCTGTTTTTT,CASTLRVGLAGGELFF
TRBV27,TRBJ1-2,.,few,TGTGCCAGCAGTTTCTCCAGGGTGGATCTATATGGCTACACCTTC,CASSFSRVDLYGYTF
TRBV29-1,TRBJ2-2,.,few,TGCAGCGTTGAAGATTTCGGCTACGGGGAGCTGTTTTTT,CSVEDFGYGELFF
TRBV3-1,TRBJ2-7,.,many,TGTGCCAGCAGCCACGACCGCGCAGAGCAGTACTTC,CASSHDRAEQYF
TRBV5-4,TRBJ1-5,TRBD1,few,TGTGCCAGCAGCTACGGGACAGCTTATAGCAATCAGCCCCAGCATTTT,CASSYGTAYSNQPQHF
TRBV12-3/TRBV12-4,TRBJ2-1,.,many,TGTGCCAGCAATCAGCCAGGGGTGGTCAATGAGCAGTTCTTC,CASNQPGVVNEQFF
TRBV20-1,TRBJ1-5,TRBD1,.,TGCAGTGCCATCTCTAGGGGACAGGGATATGATCAGCCCCAGCATTTT,CSAISRGQGYDQPQHF
TRBV12-3/TRBV12-4,TRBJ2-2,.,few,TGTGCCAGCTCCGGGATGGCCCCGAGGACCGGGGAGCTGTTTTTT,CASSGMAPRTGELFF
TRBV28,TRBJ2-7,TRBD2,many,TGTGCCAGCAGTTTGACTAGCGGGAAATACGAGCAGTACTTC,CASSLTSGKYEQYF
TRBV11-2,TRBJ2-3,.,many,TGTGCCAGCAGCTTTAAGGCTGCAGATACGCAGTATTTT,CASSFKAADTQYF
TRBV5-1,TRBJ2-3,TRBD2,few,TGCGCCAGCAGCTTAGGGGCTAGCGGAGGGAATACGCAGTATTTT,CASSLGASGGNTQYF
TRBV7-2,TRBJ1-2,.,many,TGTGCCAGCAGCTCTGAATTACATGGTGGCTACACCTTC,CASSSELHGGYTF
TRBV19,TRBJ2-1,TRBD2,few,TGTGCCAGTAGTCGACGGGGGGGGGACTACAATGAGCAGTTCTTC,CASSRRGGDYNEQFF
TRBV28,TRBJ2-7,TRBD2,many,TGTGCCAGCAGAACGGGGGGGGCGGGAGTGAACGAGCAGTACTTC,CASRTGGAGVNEQYF
TRBV11-2,TRBJ2-7,TRBD1,many,TGTGCCAGCAGCTGGGGGACAGGGGACTACGAGCAGTACTTC,CASSWGTGDYEQYF
TRBV6-2/TRBV6-3,TRBJ2-3,TRBD2,many,TGTGCCAGCAGTTCCATACTAGCGCCTAGCACAGATACGCAGTATTTT,CASSSILAPSTDTQYF
TRBV3-1,TRBJ1-2,TRBD1,many,TGTGCCAGCAACGCTGGACAGGGGGGGCACGGCTACACCTTC,CASNAGQGGHGYTF